The clone carrying this T cell receptor beta chain was detected only once. TCRdb's table, derived via immunoSEQ multiplex PCR, lists solely in-frame clones and lacks some. Of 71,000 or so clones in the sample, approximately 90% were seen once. The entry originates in a study of T cell changes during pregnancy in multiple sclerosis. With 0 bases removed from V and 0 bases from J, the gap between germline ends came to 8 bases. The germline gives CDR1 MNHEY, CDR2 SVGAGI. This CDR3 has 15 residues. Sequenced material: peripheral blood, taken in the third trimester of pregnancy. This TCR came from a female donor with multiple sclerosis, enrolled in a pregnancy study. The chain employs TRBV6-5 and TRBJ1-1, with unresolved D. CDR3 in DNA: TGTGCCAGCAGTTACTCGGGCAGTTTGAACACTGAAGCTTTCTTT. This gives the protein CASSYSGSLNTEAFF.